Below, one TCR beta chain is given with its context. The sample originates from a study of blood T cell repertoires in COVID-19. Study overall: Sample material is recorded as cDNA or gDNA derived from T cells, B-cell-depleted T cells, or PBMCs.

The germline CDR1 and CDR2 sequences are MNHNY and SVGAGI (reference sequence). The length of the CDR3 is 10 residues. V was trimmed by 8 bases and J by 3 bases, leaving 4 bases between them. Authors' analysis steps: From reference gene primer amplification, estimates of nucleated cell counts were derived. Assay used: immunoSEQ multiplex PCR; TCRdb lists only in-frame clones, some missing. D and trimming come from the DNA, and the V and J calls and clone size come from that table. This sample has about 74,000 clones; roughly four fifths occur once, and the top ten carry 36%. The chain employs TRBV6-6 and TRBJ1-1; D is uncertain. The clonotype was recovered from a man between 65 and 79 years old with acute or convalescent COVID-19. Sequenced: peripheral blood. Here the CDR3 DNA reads TGTGCCAGCGCAGACACTGAAGCTTTCTTT. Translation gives CASADTEAFF.